Presented here are 9 T cell receptor beta chains from one specimen sequenced in a study of CD8+CD57+ T cells in acquired aplastic anemia. CDR3 and TCR beta VDJ profiling relied on genomic DNA as the template. TCRdb re-called the reads with MiXCR, one entry per CDR3 protein. The table records 400,000 to 600,000 distinct CDR3 sequences, around 30% of them present only once. Patients included in sequencing had previously demonstrated CD8+CD57+ cell expansion by flow cytometry. The sequenced material came from sorted CD4+, CD8+, or CD8+CD57+ T cells (not recorded which) from PBMCs. The receptors derive from a human donor with aplastic anemia.

V and J are TRBV19 and TRBJ2-1; TRBD1 matches at 8 bases. The V segment lost 6 bases and the J segment 8 bases; nucleotides outside the gene matches: 15. The germline V gene encodes CDR1 LNHDA and CDR2 SQIVND (reference sequence). The CDR3 loop spans 16 amino acids. As DNA, the CDR3 is TGTGCCAGTAGCTGGACCCCGGGACAGGTCACGCATGAGCAGTTCTTC. This translates into CASSWTPGQVTHEQFF.

With regard to this clonotype: A read error may produce the germline difference seen at one junction end. V gene TRBV20-1 combines with J gene TRBJ2-7; D tentatively reads TRBD1 or TRBD2 (5 bases each). The CDR3 is 13 amino acids. Germline V gene data show CDR1 as DFQATT and CDR2 as SNEGSKA (reference sequence). CDR3 residues: CSARGFREYEQYF. For the CDR3, the DNA is TGCAGTGCCAGAGGTTTCAGGGAGTACGAGCAGTACTTC.

Only a few counts were recorded for this clonotype. One end of the junction fails to match germline, which may point to a read error. The chain carries TRBV2 and TRBJ2-3, with 11 bases that match TRBD2. The CDR3 is made up of 13 amino acids. The germline V gene has CDR1 SNHLY and CDR2 FYNNEI. The CDR3 region has the DNA TGTGCTAGCACTAGCGGGGGCACAGATGCGCAGTATTTT. It codes for CASTSGGTDAQYF.

The chain links TRBV7-1 to TRBJ2-3; D not resolved. TRBV7-1 is known as an ORF, though its function is uncertain. V gave up 5 bases and J gave up 2 bases, with 8 bases separating them. The CDR3 runs 13 residues. The CDR3 sequence: CASSPHATDTQYF. The CDR3 coding sequence is TGTGCCAGCAGCCCCCATGCCACAGATACGCAGTATTTT.

This clonotype has ten or more counts. This chain connects TRBV9 to TRBJ2-6; D remains ambiguous. V was clipped by 0 bases and J by 4 bases, with 8 bases between them. The CDR3 has 15 amino acids. Germline V gene sequence: CDR1 SGDLS, CDR2 YYNGEE. CDR3 loop: CASSVGPTGANVLTF. The CDR3, as DNA: TGTGCCAGCAGCGTAGGACCCACCGGGGCCAACGTCCTGACTTTC.

This clonotype was picked up many times. The chain carries TRBV29-1 and TRBJ1-1; D possibly corresponds to TRBD1 (6 bases). Looked up from germline, CDR1 is SQVTM and CDR2 is ANQGSEA. V was pared by 6 bases and J by 1 base, with 9 bases between. The CDR3 consists of 12 residues. This chain's CDR3 is CSVPGQNTEAFF. In DNA, the CDR3 is TGCAGCGTCCCGGGACAGAACACTGAAGCTTTCTTT.

This chain joins TRBV5-1 and TRBJ1-1; D uncertain. This CDR3 comprises 13 residues. From germline, CDR1 is SGHRS and CDR2 YFSETQ. Trimming took off 0 bases at V and 8 bases at J, with 11 bases between the two ends. The CDR3 is CASSLGPRVEAFF. The DNA of the CDR3 is TGCGCCAGCAGCTTGGGGCCCCGGGTGGAAGCTTTCTTT.

The table lists this clonotype with a few counts. The chain employs TRBV14 and TRBJ2-7; the D gene could be TRBD1 or TRBD2 (5 bases each). This CDR3 is built from 15 residues. Germline V gene data show CDR1 as SGHDN and CDR2 as FVKESK. V dropped 4 bases and J dropped 6 bases, with 19 bases sitting between them. Here the CDR3 DNA reads TGTGCCAGCAGCCTTCTTGGAGAGGGGAAACGCGAGCAGTACTTC. It specifies CASSLLGEGKREQYF.

This clonotype was counted ten times or more. The V gene is TRBV10-3, the J gene TRBJ1-1; D gene uncertain. With 2 bases removed from V and 4 bases from J, the gap between germline ends came to 11 bases. Germline V CDR1 and CDR2: ENHRY, SYGVKD. The CDR3 covers 14 residues. The CDR3 DNA reads TGTGCCATCAGTGAGCCTCAGACGGGCACTGAAGCTTTCTTT. This encodes CAISEPQTGTEAFF.